The 13 T cell receptor beta chains below come from one sample, sequenced in a study of control samples from healthy donors and cancer patients. The protocol was immunoSEQ multiplex PCR, while the TCRdb copy is restricted to in-frame clones and leaves out a portion. The table records 400,000 to 500,000 clones, approximately 90% of them present only once. Sequencing was done on a sample of PBMCs. These receptors were taken from a man in his forties or fifties with head and neck cancer.

This clone was observed a single time. CDR3 coding DNA: TGTGCCAGCAGCCATCGCCTTTTAGACAGGGGTTGGAATTCACCCCTCCACTTT. Translated, it gives CASSHRLLDRGWNSPLHF. The genes are TRBV5-4 and TRBJ1-6, with 8 bases fitting TRBD1. Germline V gene sequence: CDR1 SGHNT, CDR2 YYREEE (reference sequence). The CDR3 covers 18 residues. With V trimmed by 4 bases and J by 7 bases, 16 bases remained unmatched.

This clone was observed a handful of times. This chain uses TRBV5-1 with TRBJ2-3, with 9 positions matching TRBD2. The CDR3 is made up of 17 amino acids. Germline values: CDR1 SGHRS, CDR2 YFSETQ. The junction had 15 bases not matched to a gene; V was cut back by 4 bases and J by 6 bases. CDR3 region: CASSQGGVSGGQDTQYF. The CDR3 DNA is TGCGCCAGCAGCCAGGGTGGGGTTAGCGGGGGCCAGGATACGCAGTATTTT.

The chain carries TRBV6-7 and TRBJ2-7; 10 bases line up with TRBD2. TRBV6-7 is an open reading frame whose function is uncertain. The CDR3 covers 17 residues. With V trimmed by 0 bases and J by 6 bases, 11 bases remained unmatched. CDR3 sequence (DNA): TGTGCCAGCAGTTACTCGTGGCTAGCGGGAGTTTTTTGCGAGCAGTACTTC. Protein sequence: CASSYSWLAGVFCEQYF.

This sequence joins TRBV2 and TRBJ2-1; no firm D call. Trimming pared 3 bases from V and 7 bases from J, leaving 13 bases between. This CDR3 has 14 amino acids. Germline-derived CDR1 and CDR2 are SNHLY and FYNNEI. The DNA for the CDR3 is TGTGCCAGCAGTGAGCAGGACCTCCCGAATGAGCAGTTCTTC. Its protein is CASSEQDLPNEQFF.

The CDR3 coding sequence is TGTGCCAGCAGCCGGGACAACCATTGGGGGGAGACCCAGTACTTC. Translation gives CASSRDNHWGETQYF. This chain links TRBV11-2 with TRBJ2-5; possibly TRBD1 for D (6 bases). The length of the CDR3 is 15 residues. Germline CDR1 is SGHAT and CDR2 is FQNNGV. Trimming left V 5 bases short and J 5 bases short, with 18 bases between.

This chain links TRBV28 with TRBJ1-2; D is undetermined. The V and J ends lost 3 bases and 4 bases respectively, with 6 bases between them. Germline V CDR1 and CDR2: MDHEN, SYDVKM. This CDR3 spans 12 amino acids. Here the CDR3 reads CASSFTGYGYTF. The CDR3 DNA is TGTGCCAGCAGTTTTACGGGCTATGGCTACACCTTC.

The rearrangement links TRBV19 to TRBJ2-7; either TRBD1 or TRBD2 may supply D (5 bases each). V was trimmed by 6 bases and J by 5 bases, leaving 17 bases between them. Germline V CDR1 and CDR2: LNHDA, SQIVND (reference sequence). The CDR3 has 14 amino acids. The CDR3 reads CASRTGTTADEQYF. CDR3 sequence (DNA): TGTGCCAGTAGAACCGGGACCACGGCGGACGAGCAGTACTTC.

The chain has TRBV5-1 and TRBJ2-3; a possible D gene is TRBD2 (6 bases). Between the trimmed V and J ends, which lost 0 bases and 5 bases, there was a span of 13 bases. Germline V CDR1 and CDR2: SGHRS, YFSETQ. The CDR3 contains 15 residues. For the CDR3, the DNA is TGCGCCAGCAGCTTGGTTGGCGGGGAAGTAGATACGCAGTATTTT. This gives the protein CASSLVGGEVDTQYF.

The chain joins TRBV18 to TRBJ2-2; D unresolved. With 1 base removed from V and 2 bases from J, the gap between germline ends came to 5 bases. This CDR3 contains 14 residues. Germline values: CDR1 KGHSH, CDR2 LQKENI. CDR3 sequence: CASSPLSNTGELFF. The CDR3 DNA sequence: TGTGCCAGCTCACCACTATCCAACACCGGGGAGCTGTTTTTT. The variable domain in full, with the rest retrieved from reference TRBV18 and TRBJ2-2, is NAGVMQNPRHLVRRRGQEARLRCSPMKGHSHVYWYRQLPEEGLKFMVYLQKENIIDESGMPKERFSAEFPKEGPSILRIQQVVRGDSAAYFCASSPLSNTGELFFGEGSRLTVL.

The rearrangement joins TRBV3-1 (or the pseudogene TRBV3-2) to TRBJ2-1, with D possibly TRBD2 on 6 matching bases. The V gene's germline CDR1 is LGHDT and CDR2 YNNKEL (reference sequence). Trimming took off 4 bases at V and 5 bases at J, with 12 bases between the two ends. CDR3 length equals 14 residues. Here the CDR3 DNA reads TGTGCCAGCAGCCTCATACCGGGGGACAATGAGCAGTTCTTC. Its translation: CASSLIPGDNEQFF.

This rearrangement joins TRBV15 to TRBJ1-2; maybe TRBD1 (6 bases). Trimming took 4 bases from V and 0 from J, leaving 12 bases between them. The length of the CDR3 is 15 residues. Germline V gene sequence: CDR1 LNHNV, CDR2 YYDKDF (reference sequence). The CDR3 DNA reads TGTGCCACCAGCAAAAGGACAGAAACTAACTATGGCTACACCTTC. Its translation is CATSKRTETNYGYTF.

The chain links TRBV7-2 to TRBJ2-5; TRBD2 matches 7 bases. The junction had 14 bases not matched to a gene; V was cut back by 8 bases and J by 5 bases. Germline CDR1 is SGHTA and CDR2 is FQGNSA. The CDR3 extends over 15 amino acids. In DNA, the CDR3 is TGTGCCAGCGGACCGGGGGGACGTGGCGCGGAGACCCAGTACTTC. Translating gives CASGPGGRGAETQYF. Using reference TRBV7-2 and TRBJ2-5 for the parts outside the CDR3, the full variable domain is GAGVSQSPSNKVTEKGKDVELRCDPISGHTALYWYRQSLGQGLEFLIYFQGNSAPDKSGLPSDRFSAERTGGSVSTLTIQRTQQEDSAVYLCASGPGGRGAETQYFGPGTRLLVL.

V usage is TRBV4-3 and J usage is TRBJ2-2, with D unclear. The ends were cut back, 0 bases at V and 6 bases at J, with 14 bases in the middle. CDR3 size: 16 residues. Germline CDR1 and CDR2: LGHNA and YSLEER. CDR3 amino acids: CASSQDRVSRPGELFF. DNA for the CDR3: TGCGCCAGCAGCCAAGATCGAGTGTCCAGGCCCGGGGAGCTGTTTTTT.